The next 14 T cell receptor beta chains were all read from a single sample in a study of early T cells in non-severe SARS-CoV-2 infection. In TCRdb, the 5' RACE reads were re-called with MiXCR into one record per CDR3 protein. The sample has 70,000 or so distinct CDR3 sequences; around 13% are singletons. Sequenced input: whole blood. Receptor source: an adult who was a healthcare worker with PCR-confirmed SARS-CoV-2 infection or an uninfected control (not recorded which).

This clonotype was seen ten or more times. The V and J genes are TRBV2 and TRBJ2-3, with 12 bases that match TRBD2. With V trimmed by 5 bases and J by 0 bases, 6 bases remained unmatched. The CDR3 is 17 residues long. Germline V CDR1 and CDR2: SNHLY, FYNNEI. CDR3 bases: TGTGCCAGCAGTACGACTAGCGGGGGCCCTAGCACAGATACGCAGTATTTT. It specifies CASSTTSGGPSTDTQYF. The full variable domain, its missing parts supplied by reference TRBV2 and TRBJ2-3, is EPEVTQTPSHQVTQMGQEVILRCVPISNHLYFYWYRQILGQKVEFLVSFYNNEISEKSEIFDDQFSVERPDGSNFTLKIRSTKLEDSAMYFCASSTTSGGPSTDTQYFGPGTRLTVL.

There are a few counts of this clonotype. The chain carries TRBV3-1 and TRBJ1-2; 8 positions match TRBD1. V was clipped by 4 bases and J by 8 bases; unmatched bases: 9. CDR1 is LGHDT and CDR2 is YNNKEL in the germline V gene (reference sequence). The CDR3 consists of 14 residues. For the CDR3, the DNA is TGTGCCAGCAGCCGCGGACAGGGAGTAGGAGGCTACACCTTC. This translates into CASSRGQGVGGYTF.

The gene calls are TRBV5-6 and TRBJ1-4; D not certain. V shed 4 bases and J shed 4 bases, with 11 bases lying between them. Germline lookup yields CDR1 SGHDT and CDR2 YYEEEE. The CDR3 sequence is 14 residues long. The CDR3 region is CASSGKGFNEKLFF. The DNA of the CDR3 is TGTGCCAGCAGCGGGAAGGGATTTAATGAAAAACTGTTTTTT.

V gene TRBV19 combines with J gene TRBJ2-3; D uncertain. The V end lost 4 bases, the J end lost 1 base, and 9 bases lay between the germline ends. CDR3 size: 14 residues. The germline gives CDR1 LNHDA, CDR2 SQIVND (reference sequence). CDR3 nucleotide sequence: TGTGCCAGTAGTAGGACGGCCCGCACAGATACGCAGTATTTT. It encodes CASSRTARTDTQYF.

This clonotype was counted many times. The V gene is TRBV29-1, the J gene TRBJ1-1; 8 bases are a match to TRBD1. Germline CDR1 SQVTM, CDR2 ANQGSEA. V lost 4 bases and J lost 8; bases outside the gene matches: 6. The CDR3 sequence is 12 residues long. The CDR3 loop reads CSVVPGDREAFF. CDR3 DNA: TGCAGCGTTGTTCCCGGGGACAGGGAAGCTTTCTTT.

The J gene is TRBJ1-2, the V gene TRBV29-1, with unresolved D. The V gene's germline CDR1 is SQVTM and CDR2 ANQGSEA. The length of the CDR3 is 13 residues. V lost 7 bases, J lost 6 bases, and 18 bases lay in between. CDR3 sequence: CSARREALDGYTF. The CDR3 nucleotides are TGCAGCGCCCGCCGGGAGGCCCTGGATGGCTACACCTTC.

This clonotype occurred many times. The DNA of the CDR3 is TGCAGCGTTGAAGAGGGAGGGGTGAACACTGAAGCTTTCTTT. It specifies CSVEEGGVNTEAFF. J is TRBJ1-1 and V is TRBV29-1; tentatively, D is TRBD1 (5 bases). The CDR3 has 14 amino acids. From germline, CDR1 is SQVTM and CDR2 ANQGSEA. V lost 0 bases, J lost 0 bases, and 8 bases lay in between.

The J gene is TRBJ1-3, the V gene TRBV20-1, with D uncertain. The V gene's germline CDR1 is DFQATT and CDR2 SNEGSKA (reference sequence). This CDR3 contains 14 residues. V gave up 3 bases and J gave up 0 bases, with 9 bases separating them. The CDR3 is CSASSASSGNTIYF. The CDR3 coding sequence is TGCAGTGCTAGTTCGGCTAGCTCTGGAAACACCATATATTTT.

This clonotype was seen more than once but under ten times. The rearrangement joins TRBV13 to TRBJ1-1; the D is unclear. Trimming took off 4 bases at V and 6 bases at J, with 18 bases between the two ends. CDR1 and CDR2 (germline): PRHDT, FYEKMQ (reference sequence). The CDR3 extends over 15 amino acids. CDR3 protein: CASSSLGSISPEAFF. The DNA of the CDR3 is TGTGCCAGCAGCTCCTTAGGCAGTATCTCCCCTGAAGCTTTCTTT.

There are a few counts of this clonotype. The chain couples TRBV20-1 to TRBJ1-1; D is possibly TRBD1 (6 bases). The CDR3 extends over 14 amino acids. Germline CDR1 and CDR2: DFQATT and SNEGSKA (reference sequence). Deletions cut 3 bases from V and 5 bases from J, with 16 bases between. CDR3 loop: CSASRRQGRTEAFF. The CDR3 DNA reads TGCAGTGCTAGTCGGCGGCAGGGGAGGACTGAAGCTTTCTTT.

CDR3 nucleotide sequence: TGTGCCAGCAGTCGACCCGGACAGGGAGTCCACGAGCAGTACTTC. Translation gives CASSRPGQGVHEQYF. The chain links TRBV28 to TRBJ2-7; 8 bases match TRBD1. This CDR3 region has 15 residues. Trimming cost V 5 bases and J 5 bases; bases outside gene matches: 11. Looked up from germline, CDR1 is MDHEN and CDR2 is SYDVKM.

The gene calls are TRBV6-2 or TRBV6-3 and TRBJ1-4; D is unresolved. Germline lookup yields CDR1 MNHEY and CDR2 SVGEGT. Trimming took off 7 bases at V and 5 bases at J, with 14 bases between the two ends. CDR3 length equals 14 residues. The CDR3 spells CASNVGGSNEKLFF. For the CDR3, the DNA is TGTGCCAGCAACGTGGGAGGGTCGAATGAAAAACTGTTTTTT.

This clonotype was seen more than once but under ten times. The chain couples TRBV15 to TRBJ1-1, with TRBD1 matching over 8 bases. Germline values: CDR1 LNHNV, CDR2 YYDKDF (reference sequence). This CDR3 region has 13 residues. The V gene end was trimmed by 3 bases and the J gene end by 10 bases; junction bases not matched to a gene: 7. In DNA form, the CDR3 reads TGTGCCACCAGCAGTTGGCCGACAGGGGTAGCTTTCTTT. It is translated as CATSSWPTGVAFF.

Only a few counts were recorded for this clonotype. The chain employs TRBV7-3 and TRBJ2-1; no clear D. The CDR3 extends over 15 amino acids. Between the trimmed V and J ends, which lost 4 bases and 0 bases, there was a span of 10 bases. Germline V gene data show CDR1 as SGHTA and CDR2 as FQGTGA. CDR3 in amino acids: CASSYGLSSYNEQFF. CDR3 in DNA: TGTGCCAGCAGCTATGGCTTAAGCTCCTACAATGAGCAGTTCTTC.